This TCR beta chain was sequenced for a study of cytomegalovirus exposure and HLA in healthy donors. Clones were read by immunoSEQ multiplex PCR, and TCRdb kept only the in-frame ones, dropping some. The sample shows fewer than 85,000 clones, around 95% of them seen only once. Study outcomes and limitations: The study labeled about 160 TCR beta chains cytomegalovirus-associated. In vitro data verified a few CMV-associated chains as specific for CMV antigens. TCR clusters originating in the first cohort tended to co-occur in the roughly 110 validation repertoires, according to a later analysis.

A note on this clone: Its antigen remains unknown.

Sequenced: PBMCs. The TCR originated in a woman aged 18 to 35 in good health and CMV-seronegative.

CDR3 loop: CASSQGGLGYEQYF. As DNA, the CDR3 is TGTGCCAGCAGCCAAGGAGGGCTGGGCTACGAGCAGTACTTC. The chain uses TRBV14 and TRBJ2-7, with D perhaps TRBD2 (5 bases). V lost 1 base to trimming and J lost 3 bases, with 10 bases between them. Germline V gene data show CDR1 as SGHDN and CDR2 as FVKESK. This CDR3 comprises 14 residues.